Listed below are T cell receptor beta chains from one sample, sequenced in a study of neoadjuvant anti-PD-1 for oral cavity cancer. The protocol was immunoSEQ multiplex PCR, while the TCRdb copy is restricted to in-frame clones and leaves out a portion. The sample lists around 15,000 clones; less than 80% were seen once. The sequenced sample was PBMCs, obtained before nivolumab (anti-PD-1) treatment. These receptors came from a person between 40 and 80 years old with oral cavity squamous cell carcinoma. Both conserved end residues are part of each CDR3. Fields, in order: D gene, J gene, V gene, clone size, CDR3 protein, CDR3 DNA. The D gene is left open where the match is weak. Clone size is shown for a subset of rows, as once, few, many or a class of expanded clone.

TRBD1 | TRBJ2-7 | TRBV28 | few | CASSYALGQGDYEQYF | TGTGCCAGCAGTTACGCCCTGGGACAGGGAGACTACGAGCAGTACTTC
TRBD1 | TRBJ2-7 | TRBV27 | . | CASSLSGQGDPLCYEQYF | TGTGCCAGCAGTTTATCGGGACAGGGAGACCCTTTATGCTACGAGCAGTACTTC
TRBD2 | TRBJ2-3 | TRBV9 | . | CASSVAAGTSTDTQYF | TGTGCCAGCAGCGTAGCAGCGGGGACGAGCACAGATACGCAGTATTTT
. | TRBJ2-1 | TRBV5-1 | . | CASSLARTNNEQFF | TGCGCCAGCAGCTTGGCTAGGACCAACAATGAGCAGTTCTTC
. | TRBJ2-1 | TRBV11-1 | once | CASSLALYSRDQQFF | TGTGCCAGCAGCTTAGCGCTTTACTCCAGGGACCAGCAGTTCTTC
TRBD1 | TRBJ1-4 | TRBV5-4 | . | CASSLKTGIDEKLFF | TGTGCCAGCAGCTTGAAGACAGGGATAGATGAAAAACTGTTTTTT
TRBD2 | TRBJ2-1 | TRBV6-5 | once | CASREGLPSYNEQFF | TGTGCCAGCAGGGAGGGACTACCATCCTACAATGAGCAGTTCTTC
. | TRBJ2-2 | TRBV11-2 | . | CASSLDHSGELFF | TGTGCCAGCAGCTTAGATCACAGCGGGGAGCTGTTTTTT
. | TRBJ1-1 | TRBV5-1 | . | CASSFGPEGTEAFF | TGCGCCAGCAGCTTCGGACCAGAAGGCACTGAAGCTTTCTTT
. | TRBJ1-2 | TRBV5-1 | . | CASSAPGDRLNYGYTF | TGCGCCAGCAGCGCCCCTGGGGACCGATTAAACTATGGCTACACCTTC
. | TRBJ2-1 | TRBV27 | few | CASAPGPQGREQFF | TGTGCCAGCGCACCGGGACCCCAGGGACGTGAGCAGTTCTTC
. | TRBJ2-7 | TRBV5-4 | . | CASSPGPDRDEQYF | TGTGCCAGCAGCCCGGGACCGGACCGAGACGAGCAGTACTTC
TRBD2 | TRBJ2-7 | TRBV10-3 | . | CAISSGTSGYEQYF | TGTGCCATCAGTTCAGGGACTAGCGGCTACGAGCAGTACTTC
. | TRBJ2-7 | TRBV2 | . | CASMVGAGTDEQYF | TGTGCCAGCATGGTCGGAGCAGGGACGGACGAGCAGTACTTC
. | TRBJ2-7 | TRBV10-3 | . | CAMGTRGATYEQYF | TGTGCCATGGGTACTAGGGGAGCCACCTACGAGCAGTACTTC
. | TRBJ1-1 | TRBV4-2 | once | CASSQARRTEAFF | TGTGCCAGCAGCCAGGCCAGGCGGACTGAAGCTTTCTTT
. | TRBJ2-1 | TRBV19 | few | CASSMVLRRSSDEQFF | TGTGCCAGTAGTATGGTTCTACGGAGGAGTAGCGATGAGCAGTTCTTC
TRBD1 | TRBJ1-2 | TRBV30 | . | CAWSGGTYNRGGYTF | TGTGCCTGGAGTGGGGGGACGTATAACAGGGGTGGCTACACCTTC
TRBD2 | TRBJ2-1 | TRBV19 | few | CASSQSGGPYNEQFF | TGTGCCAGTAGTCAATCGGGAGGACCCTACAATGAGCAGTTCTTC
. | TRBJ2-1 | TRBV5-6 | . | CASSSSGPRQFF | TGTGCCAGCAGCTCCTCCGGGCCTCGGCAGTTCTTC
. | TRBJ1-1 | TRBV30 | . | CAWREWTRNTEAFF | TGTGCCTGGAGGGAGTGGACTAGGAACACTGAAGCTTTCTTT
. | TRBJ1-1 | TRBV29-1 | . | CSVEGWGTEAFF | TGCAGCGTTGAGGGTTGGGGGACTGAAGCTTTCTTT
. | TRBJ2-7 | TRBV6-5 | . | CASRRGSSYEQYF | TGTGCCAGCAGAAGGGGTTCGAGTTACGAGCAGTACTTC
. | TRBJ1-6 | TRBV6-5 | . | CASSYGAGPPHSPLHF | TGTGCCAGCAGTTACGGGGCGGGGCCACCCCATTCACCCCTCCACTTT
TRBD1 | TRBJ2-5 | TRBV25-1 | . | CASSRQGVQGETQYF | TGTGCCAGCAGTCGACAGGGGGTACAGGGGGAGACCCAGTACTTC
. | TRBJ1-3 | TRBV5-6 | . | CASSLAGEPGGNTIYF | TGTGCCAGCAGCTTGGCAGGGGAGCCTGGCGGAAACACCATATATTTT
. | TRBJ2-7 | TRBV10-3 | . | CAISEAGISEQYF | TGTGCCATCAGTGAGGCAGGCATTTCCGAGCAGTACTTC
. | TRBJ1-1 | TRBV5-6 | . | CASSLERAREAFF | TGTGCCAGCAGCTTGGAGAGGGCGCGGGAAGCTTTCTTT
. | TRBJ1-1 | TRBV20-1 | . | CSAQPRTEAFF | TGCAGTGCCCAACCGCGCACTGAAGCTTTCTTT
. | TRBJ1-2 | TRBV21-1 | . | CASPHLGADMYPSYGYTF | TGTGCCAGCCCCCATCTCGGGGCAGATATGTATCCTTCCTATGGCTACACCTTC
. | TRBJ2-1 | TRBV2 | . | CASSFPPGEQFF | TGTGCCAGCAGTTTCCCCCCTGGTGAGCAGTTCTTC
. | TRBJ1-2 | TRBV5-6 | . | CASSQKVLVLGYTF | TGTGCCAGCAGCCAAAAGGTTCTCGTGCTAGGCTACACCTTC
TRBD1 | TRBJ2-6 | TRBV10-3 | . | CAISTGAAGANVLTF | TGTGCCATCAGCACAGGGGCAGCTGGGGCCAACGTCCTGACTTTC
TRBD2 | TRBJ2-5 | TRBV19 | . | CASSASGGSETQYF | TGTGCCAGTAGTGCCAGCGGGGGGTCAGAGACCCAGTACTTC
TRBD2 | TRBJ2-7 | TRBV6-5 | . | CASSPGTTYEQYF | TGTGCCAGCAGTCCCGGGACTACCTACGAGCAGTACTTC
TRBD1 | TRBJ2-5 | TRBV6-6 | . | CASTPTRQGGETQYF | TGTGCCAGCACCCCGACAAGACAGGGTGGGGAGACCCAGTACTTC
. | TRBJ1-1 | TRBV6-1 | once | CASSEFEAFF | TGTGCCAGCAGTGAGTTTGAAGCTTTCTTT
. | TRBJ2-1 | TRBV4-1 | . | CASSLSSGSYNEQFF | TGCGCCAGCAGCCTCTCTTCGGGTTCCTACAATGAGCAGTTCTTC
. | TRBJ2-7 | TRBV11-2 | few | CASSQYSGTGLLEQYF | TGTGCCAGCAGCCAGTATAGCGGGACAGGACTACTCGAGCAGTACTTC
TRBD1 | TRBJ1-1 | TRBV10-3 | . | CAISDLGQGLAFF | TGTGCCATCAGTGACCTGGGACAGGGATTGGCTTTCTTT
. | TRBJ1-3 | TRBV12-5 | . | CASGLVRGIYF | TGTGCTAGTGGTTTGGTACGGGGCATATATTTT
. | TRBJ2-7 | TRBV6-5 | . | CASSYRDGPYEQYF | TGTGCCAGCAGTTACCGGGACGGACCCTACGAGCAGTACTTC
TRBD2 | TRBJ2-1 | TRBV5-4 | few | CASSGGLAGLISSYNEQFF | TGTGCCAGCAGCGGGGGACTAGCGGGTCTCATTAGCTCCTACAATGAGCAGTTCTTC
TRBD1 | TRBJ1-2 | TRBV19 | few | CASSQTGGYGYTF | TGTGCCAGTAGCCAGACAGGGGGCTATGGCTACACCTTC
. | TRBJ2-5 | TRBV7-9 | . | CASTQRVEETQYF | TGTGCCAGCACCCAAAGGGTAGAAGAGACCCAGTACTTC
. | TRBJ2-7 | TRBV29-1 | . | CSVDGQVAHEQYF | TGCAGCGTTGACGGGCAGGTCGCCCACGAGCAGTACTTC
TRBD2 | TRBJ2-3 | TRBV7-7 | . | CASSPGGDSSQYF | TGTGCTAGCAGCCCCGGGGGGGACTCTTCGCAGTATTTT
. | TRBJ2-2 | TRBV5-6 | . | CASSFQGRTGELFF | TGTGCCAGCAGCTTTCAGGGGAGGACCGGGGAGCTGTTTTTT
TRBD1 | TRBJ1-1 | TRBV29-1 | . | CSVAGGQMNTEAFF | TGCAGCGTTGCGGGGGGACAGATGAACACTGAAGCTTTCTTT
TRBD1 | TRBJ1-5 | TRBV7-2 | . | CASSLGTGLNQPQHF | TGTGCCAGCAGCTTAGGGACAGGGCTCAATCAGCCCCAGCATTTT
. | TRBJ2-2 | TRBV6-1 | few | CASSDGRSTGELFF | TGTGCCAGCAGTGATGGAAGGAGCACCGGGGAGCTGTTTTTT
. | TRBJ2-7 | TRBV10-3 | few | CAISRDTNYEQYF | TGTGCCATCAGCCGGGACACCAACTACGAGCAGTACTTC
TRBD1 | TRBJ1-1 | TRBV7-2 | . | CASSLEGTGRNTEAFF | TGTGCCAGCAGCTTAGAAGGGACAGGAAGGAACACTGAAGCTTTCTTT